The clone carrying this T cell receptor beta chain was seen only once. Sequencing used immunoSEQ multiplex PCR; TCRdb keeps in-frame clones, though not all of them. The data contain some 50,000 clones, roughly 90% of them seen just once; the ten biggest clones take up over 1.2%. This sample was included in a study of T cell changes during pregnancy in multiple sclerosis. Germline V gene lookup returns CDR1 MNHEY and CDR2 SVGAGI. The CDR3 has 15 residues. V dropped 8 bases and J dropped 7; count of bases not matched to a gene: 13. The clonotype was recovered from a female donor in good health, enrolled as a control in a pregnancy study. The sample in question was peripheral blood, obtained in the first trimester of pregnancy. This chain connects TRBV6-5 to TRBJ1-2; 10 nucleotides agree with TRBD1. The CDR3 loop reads CASLRDRGFAGGYTF. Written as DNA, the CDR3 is TGTGCCAGCCTCCGGGACAGGGGCTTTGCGGGTGGCTACACCTTC.